The sequence of this T cell receptor beta chain was determined in a study of post-analysis software for immune sequencing data. Across the whole study: Recorded subtypes: relapsing-remitting, secondary progressive, progressive-relapsing; some patients unannotated. General study points: F measure showed strong co-clustering of same-batch samples. Among 5 or 6 TRBV segments more frequent in patients than controls were TRBV5-6, TRBV5-1 and TRBV20-1. Those with multiple sclerosis, the patient group, showed significantly lower normalized Chao1 diversity than controls.

The ends lost 4 bases at V and 2 bases at J; junction bases unmatched: 9. CDR3 length: 16 residues. The germline gives CDR1 MNHNS, CDR2 SASEGT. TCR beta cDNA libraries included unique molecular identifiers. TCRdb reanalysed the PCR reads using MiXCR and keeps one entry per CDR3 protein. The sample has 750,000 to 950,000 distinct CDR3 sequences, around 50% seen once. Points on this clonotype: Its antigen is currently unknown.

The sample consisted of blood. The receptor's source is a girl under 18 with multiple sclerosis. The chain employs TRBV6-1 and TRBJ2-7; 9 positions match TRBD2. The CDR3 loop reads CASSGMAGGSAYEQYF. Written as DNA, the CDR3 is TGTGCCAGCAGTGGGATGGCGGGGGGGTCCGCCTACGAGCAGTACTTC.